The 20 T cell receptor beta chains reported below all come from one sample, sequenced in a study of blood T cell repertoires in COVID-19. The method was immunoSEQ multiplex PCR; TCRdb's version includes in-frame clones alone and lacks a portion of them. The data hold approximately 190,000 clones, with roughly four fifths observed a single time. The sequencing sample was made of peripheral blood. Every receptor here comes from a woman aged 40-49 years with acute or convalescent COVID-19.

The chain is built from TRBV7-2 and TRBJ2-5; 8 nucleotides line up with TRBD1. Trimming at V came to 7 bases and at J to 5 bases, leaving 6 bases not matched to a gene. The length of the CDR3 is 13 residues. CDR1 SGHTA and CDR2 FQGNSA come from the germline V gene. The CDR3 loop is CASKKTGVETQYF. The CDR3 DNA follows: TGTGCCAGCAAAAAGACAGGGGTCGAGACCCAGTACTTC.

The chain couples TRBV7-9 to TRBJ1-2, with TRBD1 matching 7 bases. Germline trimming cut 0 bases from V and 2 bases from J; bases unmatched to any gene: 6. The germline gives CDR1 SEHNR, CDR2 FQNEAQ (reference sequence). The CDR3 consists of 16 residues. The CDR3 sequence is CASSLALQGRNYGYTF. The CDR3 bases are TGTGCCAGCAGCTTAGCTTTACAGGGGCGGAACTATGGCTACACCTTC.

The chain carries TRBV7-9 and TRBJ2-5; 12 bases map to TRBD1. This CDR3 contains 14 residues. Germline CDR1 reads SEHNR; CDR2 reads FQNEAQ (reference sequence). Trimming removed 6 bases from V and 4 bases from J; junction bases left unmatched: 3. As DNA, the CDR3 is TGTGCCAGCAGAAGGGACAGGGGGCGAGAGACCCAGTACTTC. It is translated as CASRRDRGRETQYF.

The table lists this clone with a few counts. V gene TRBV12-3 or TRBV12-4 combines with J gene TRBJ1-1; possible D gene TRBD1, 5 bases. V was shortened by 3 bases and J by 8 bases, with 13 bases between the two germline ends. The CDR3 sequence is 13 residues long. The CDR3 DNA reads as TGTGCCAGCAGTTTTTGGGGTGGGGCCGAAGCTTTCTTT. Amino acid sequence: CASSFWGGAEAFF.

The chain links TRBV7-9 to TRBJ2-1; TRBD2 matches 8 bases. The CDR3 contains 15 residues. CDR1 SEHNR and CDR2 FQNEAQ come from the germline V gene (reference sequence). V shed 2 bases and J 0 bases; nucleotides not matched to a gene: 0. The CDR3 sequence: CASSLLAGSYNEQFF. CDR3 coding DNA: TGTGCCAGCAGCTTACTAGCGGGCTCCTACAATGAGCAGTTCTTC.

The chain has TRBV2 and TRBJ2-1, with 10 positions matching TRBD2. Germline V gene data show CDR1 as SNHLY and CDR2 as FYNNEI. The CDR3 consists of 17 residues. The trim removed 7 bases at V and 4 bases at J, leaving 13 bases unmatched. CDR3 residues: CASMIVVGLAVYNEQFF. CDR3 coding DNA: TGTGCCAGCATGATTGTGGTTGGACTAGCGGTTTACAATGAGCAGTTCTTC.

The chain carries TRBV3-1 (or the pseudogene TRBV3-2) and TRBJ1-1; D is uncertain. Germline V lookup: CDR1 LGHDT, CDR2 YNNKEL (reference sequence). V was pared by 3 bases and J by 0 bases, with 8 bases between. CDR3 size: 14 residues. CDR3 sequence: CASSHGEMNTEAFF. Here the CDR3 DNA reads TGTGCCAGCAGCCATGGGGAGATGAACACTGAAGCTTTCTTT.

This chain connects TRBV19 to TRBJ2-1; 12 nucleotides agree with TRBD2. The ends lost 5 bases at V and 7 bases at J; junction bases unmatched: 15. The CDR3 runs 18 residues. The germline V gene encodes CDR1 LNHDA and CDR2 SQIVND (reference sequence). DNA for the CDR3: TGTGCCAGTAGTCTCGGACTAGCGGGACCGGGCCGGGGAAATGAGCAGTTCTTC. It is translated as CASSLGLAGPGRGNEQFF.

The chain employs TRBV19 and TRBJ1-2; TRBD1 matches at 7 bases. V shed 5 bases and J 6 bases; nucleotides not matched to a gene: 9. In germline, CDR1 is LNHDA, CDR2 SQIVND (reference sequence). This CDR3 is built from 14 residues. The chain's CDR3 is CASSLLRDSHGYTF. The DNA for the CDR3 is TGTGCCAGTAGTCTACTCAGGGACAGCCATGGCTACACCTTC.

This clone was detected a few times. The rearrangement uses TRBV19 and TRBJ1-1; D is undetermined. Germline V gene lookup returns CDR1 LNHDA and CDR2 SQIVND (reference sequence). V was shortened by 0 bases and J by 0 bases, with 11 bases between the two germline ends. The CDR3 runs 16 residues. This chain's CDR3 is CASSIDPPYLNTEAFF. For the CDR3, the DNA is TGTGCCAGTAGTATAGATCCTCCCTATTTGAACACTGAAGCTTTCTTT.

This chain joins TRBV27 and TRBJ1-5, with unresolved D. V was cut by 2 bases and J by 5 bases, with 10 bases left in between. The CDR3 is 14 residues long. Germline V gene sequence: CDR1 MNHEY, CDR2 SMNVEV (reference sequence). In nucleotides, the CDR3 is TGTGCCAGCAGTTTACTCCGCGGGGATCAGCCCCAGCATTTT. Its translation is CASSLLRGDQPQHF.

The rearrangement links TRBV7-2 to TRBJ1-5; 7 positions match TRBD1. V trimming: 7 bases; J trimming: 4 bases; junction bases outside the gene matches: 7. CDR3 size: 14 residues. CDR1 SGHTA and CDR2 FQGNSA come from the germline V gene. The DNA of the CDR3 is TGTGCCAGCACCCTCAGGGGGACTAATCAGCCCCAGCATTTT. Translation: CASTLRGTNQPQHF.

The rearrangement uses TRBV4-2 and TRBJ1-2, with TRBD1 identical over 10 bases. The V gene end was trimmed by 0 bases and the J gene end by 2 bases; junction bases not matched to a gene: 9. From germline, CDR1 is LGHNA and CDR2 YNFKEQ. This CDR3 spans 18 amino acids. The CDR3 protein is CASSQDGRQGASNYGYTF. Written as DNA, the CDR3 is TGTGCCAGCAGCCAAGATGGCCGACAGGGGGCCTCCAACTATGGCTACACCTTC.

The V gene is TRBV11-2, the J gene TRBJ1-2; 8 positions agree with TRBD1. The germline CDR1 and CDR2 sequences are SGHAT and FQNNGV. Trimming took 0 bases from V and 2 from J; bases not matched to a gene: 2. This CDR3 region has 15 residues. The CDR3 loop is CASSLDWTGNYGYTF. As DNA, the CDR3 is TGTGCCAGCAGCTTAGATTGGACAGGGAACTATGGCTACACCTTC.

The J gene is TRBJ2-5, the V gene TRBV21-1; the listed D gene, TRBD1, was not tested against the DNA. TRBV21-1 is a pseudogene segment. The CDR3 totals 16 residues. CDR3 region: CASISDRGRPSETQYF. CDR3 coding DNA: TGTGCCAGCATCTCAGACAGGGGGCGCCCATCGGAGACCCAGTACTTC.

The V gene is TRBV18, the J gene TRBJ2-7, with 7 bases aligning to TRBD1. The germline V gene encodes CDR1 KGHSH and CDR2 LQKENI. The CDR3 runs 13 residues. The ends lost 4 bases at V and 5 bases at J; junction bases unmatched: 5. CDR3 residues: CASSQGQIDEQYF. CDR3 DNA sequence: TGTGCCAGCTCACAGGGACAGATTGACGAGCAGTACTTC.

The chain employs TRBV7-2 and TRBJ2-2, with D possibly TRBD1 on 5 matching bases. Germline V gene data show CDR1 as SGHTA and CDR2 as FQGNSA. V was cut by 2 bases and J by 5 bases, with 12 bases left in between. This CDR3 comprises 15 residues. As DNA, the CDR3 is TGTGCCAGCAGCTTAACCGGCAGGGTGACCGGGGAGCTGTTTTTT. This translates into CASSLTGRVTGELFF. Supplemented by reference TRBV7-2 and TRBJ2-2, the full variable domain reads GAGVSQSPSNKVTEKGKDVELRCDPISGHTALYWYRQSLGQGLEFLIYFQGNSAPDKSGLPSDRFSAERTGGSVSTLTIQRTQQEDSAVYLCASSLTGRVTGELFFGEGSRLTVL.

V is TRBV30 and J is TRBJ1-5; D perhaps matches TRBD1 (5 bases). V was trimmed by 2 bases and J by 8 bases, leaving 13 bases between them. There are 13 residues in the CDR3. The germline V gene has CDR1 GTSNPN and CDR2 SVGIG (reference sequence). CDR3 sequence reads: CAWSMAGWEPQHF. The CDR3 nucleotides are TGTGCCTGGAGTATGGCAGGGTGGGAGCCCCAGCATTTT.

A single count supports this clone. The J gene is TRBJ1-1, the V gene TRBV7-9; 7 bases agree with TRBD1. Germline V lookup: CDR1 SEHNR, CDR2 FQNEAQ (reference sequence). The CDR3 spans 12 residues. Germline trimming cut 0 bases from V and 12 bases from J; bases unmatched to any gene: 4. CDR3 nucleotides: TGTGCCAGCAGCTTAGCTTGGGACAGTACTTTCTTT. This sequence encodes CASSLAWDSTFF.

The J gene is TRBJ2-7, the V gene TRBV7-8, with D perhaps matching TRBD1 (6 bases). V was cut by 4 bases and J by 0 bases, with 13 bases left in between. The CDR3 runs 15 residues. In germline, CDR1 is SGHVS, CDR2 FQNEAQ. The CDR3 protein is CASSSHQGPSYEQYF. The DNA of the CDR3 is TGTGCCAGCAGCTCCCACCAGGGGCCCTCCTACGAGCAGTACTTC. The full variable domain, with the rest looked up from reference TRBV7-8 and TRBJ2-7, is GAGVSQSPRYKVAKRGQDVALRCDPISGHVSLFWYQQALGQGPEFLTYFQNEAQLDKSGLPSDRFFAERPEGSVSTLKIQRTQQEDSAVYLCASSSHQGPSYEQYFGPGTRLTVT.